This T cell receptor beta chain is from a study of T cell responses to AZD1222 COVID-19 vaccine. Study in general: Pooled in the analysis were second doses at about 4 or about 12 weeks.

As concerns this clone: Antigen specificity is unknown.

Generated by immunoSEQ multiplex PCR, the TCRdb table keeps only in-frame clones and is missing some. Of approximately 150,000 clones listed, 87% are singletons. Study observations and caveats: Nearly half of unique spike-specific TCRs reportedly avoided B.1.351 and B.1.1.7 mutated regions.

Germline CDR1 MNHNY, CDR2 SVGAGI (reference sequence). This CDR3 contains 15 residues. Between the trimmed V and J ends, which lost 4 bases and 1 base, there was a span of 14 bases. The starting material was peripheral blood, obtained on day 0 of AZD1222 vaccination. This sequence was found in an adult in good health. The chain has TRBV6-6 and TRBJ2-7; TRBD1 is a possible D gene (5 bases). The CDR3, as DNA: TGTGCCAGCAGTTCCCAGGACACAGGATCCTACGAGCAGTACTTC. Amino acid sequence: CASSSQDTGSYEQYF.